The 27 T cell receptor beta chains reported below all come from one sample, sequenced in a study of long-term antiretroviral therapy in people with HIV. Survey-level resolution applied to immunoSEQ assay v3.0. Sequencing used immunoSEQ multiplex PCR; TCRdb keeps in-frame clones, though not all of them. This repertoire shows tens of thousands of clones, around 90% found once; its top ten account for about an eighth. Here the sequenced sample was unsorted PBMCs, taken 1.1 years after starting antiretroviral therapy. These receptors all stem from a young man with HIV.

J is TRBJ2-5 and V is TRBV5-6, with D uncertain. With 3 bases removed from V and 9 bases from J, the gap between germline ends came to 12 bases. The CDR3 extends over 12 amino acids. Germline loops: CDR1 SGHDT, CDR2 YYEEEE. CDR3 amino acids: CASSSSVLSQYF. Written as DNA, the CDR3 is TGTGCCAGCAGCTCTTCGGTTTTGTCCCAGTACTTC.

This rearrangement joins TRBV9 to TRBJ2-1, with TRBD1 as a possible D gene (6 bases). The ends were cut back, 3 bases at V and 0 bases at J, with 16 bases in the middle. This CDR3 is built from 17 residues. Germline loops: CDR1 SGDLS, CDR2 YYNGEE. The CDR3 spells CASSAPFRGGSYNEQFF. As DNA, the CDR3 is TGTGCCAGCAGCGCCCCGTTTAGAGGGGGCTCCTACAATGAGCAGTTCTTC.

V gene TRBV6-5 combines with J gene TRBJ1-3; TRBD1 might be the D (6 bases). Per germline, CDR1 MNHEY and CDR2 SVGAGI. V gave up 2 bases and J gave up 0 bases, with 8 bases separating them. CDR3 size: 15 residues. The CDR3: CASSYDRISGNTIYF. DNA of the CDR3: TGTGCCAGCAGTTACGACAGGATCTCTGGAAACACCATATATTTT.

V and J are TRBV5-6 and TRBJ2-3; D is ambiguous. The CDR3 spans 13 residues. With 1 base removed from V and 4 bases from J, the gap between germline ends came to 7 bases. Germline CDR1 and CDR2: SGHDT and YYEEEE. The CDR3 coding sequence is TGTGCCAGCAGCTTGTGGCTCTCAGATACGCAGTATTTT. Residues: CASSLWLSDTQYF.

The chain combines TRBV9 with TRBJ2-7; 12 positions match TRBD2. This CDR3 comprises 16 residues. CDR1 and CDR2 from the germline V gene are SGDLS and YYNGEE. J lost 3 bases, V lost 4 bases, and 8 bases had no gene match. The CDR3 loop is CASSPRLAGENYEQYF. The DNA of the CDR3 is TGTGCCAGCAGCCCCCGACTAGCGGGAGAGAACTACGAGCAGTACTTC.

The CDR3 is CASSIAAGGEQYF. The CDR3 DNA follows: TGTGCCAGCAGCATCGCAGCGGGAGGCGAGCAGTACTTC. The chain joins TRBV7-2 to TRBJ2-7; 9 positions agree with TRBD2. This CDR3 is built from 13 residues. Per germline, CDR1 SGHTA and CDR2 FQGNSA. V trimming: 5 bases; J trimming: 6 bases; junction bases outside the gene matches: 5.

The gene calls are TRBV27 and TRBJ2-1, with D hard to call. CDR1 is MNHEY and CDR2 is SMNVEV in the germline V gene (reference sequence). Between the trimmed V and J ends, which lost 5 bases and 4 bases, there was a span of 15 bases. This CDR3 has 15 amino acids. The CDR3 sequence: CASSRPGPLYNEQFF. The CDR3 DNA sequence: TGTGCCAGCAGTCGCCCTGGGCCGCTATACAATGAGCAGTTCTTC.

The V call is TRBV7-9, the J call TRBJ2-1; D is undetermined. The germline V gene encodes CDR1 SEHNR and CDR2 FQNEAQ (reference sequence). The CDR3 runs 15 residues. V was clipped by 6 bases and J by 0 bases, with 12 bases between them. The CDR3 spells CASREQRTSYNEQFF. The CDR3 nucleotides are TGTGCCAGCAGGGAGCAGAGGACCTCCTACAATGAGCAGTTCTTC.

This clone was counted only a few times. V usage is TRBV10-3 and J usage is TRBJ1-2; D call uncertain. The CDR3 consists of 11 residues. The germline V and J ends were trimmed by 5 bases and 6 bases, with 7 bases remaining between them. Germline assignment: CDR1 ENHRY and CDR2 SYGVKD. CDR3 nucleotide sequence: TGTGCCATCAGTCGGGTGGATGGCTACACCTTC. Its translation is CAISRVDGYTF.

This clone was detected only a few times. This chain uses TRBV19 with TRBJ2-2; 9 nucleotides line up with TRBD1. J lost 3 bases, V lost 6 bases, and 5 bases had no gene match. The CDR3 is 15 residues long. The V gene's germline CDR1 is LNHDA and CDR2 SQIVND (reference sequence). In DNA form, the CDR3 reads TGTGCCAGTAGAGTCCGGGACAGGGACACCGGGGAGCTGTTTTTT. Amino acids: CASRVRDRDTGELFF.

The chain links TRBV7-9 to TRBJ2-3; D is unclear. The CDR3 has 15 amino acids. With 5 bases removed from V and 0 bases from J, the gap between germline ends came to 12 bases. Germline V lookup: CDR1 SEHNR, CDR2 FQNEAQ (reference sequence). CDR3 nucleotides: TGTGCCAGCAGCATGAGGTTGAGGAGCACAGATACGCAGTATTTT. This encodes CASSMRLRSTDTQYF.

The chain joins TRBV27 to TRBJ2-7, with D maybe TRBD1 (5 bases). V dropped 3 bases and J dropped 2 bases, with 8 bases sitting between them. Germline V gene sequence: CDR1 MNHEY, CDR2 SMNVEV (reference sequence). The CDR3 extends over 13 amino acids. CDR3 in DNA: TGTGCCAGCAGTTTGGGGCTTACCTACGAGCAGTACTTC. Translated, it gives CASSLGLTYEQYF.

The CDR3 region has the DNA TGTGCCAGCAGCTTGAGGGGGATCGTTGACTCTGGGGCCAACGTCCTGACTTTC. Residues: CASSLRGIVDSGANVLTF. This rearrangement joins TRBV5-4 to TRBJ2-6; TRBD1 might be the D (6 bases). This CDR3 has 18 residues. The V gene lost 1 base and the J gene lost 0 bases, with 14 bases spanning the gap. Germline values: CDR1 SGHNT, CDR2 YYREEE (reference sequence).

The rearrangement uses TRBV6-6 and TRBJ1-2, with D tentatively TRBD1 (5 bases). Germline-derived CDR1 and CDR2 are MNHNY and SVGAGI (reference sequence). Trimming removed 2 bases at V and 12 bases at J, with 22 bases between. There are 15 residues in the CDR3. Here the CDR3 reads CASSYPGTGTPGNTF. For the CDR3, the DNA is TGTGCCAGCAGTTACCCCGGGACGGGGACGCCTGGGAACACCTTC.

The rearrangement uses TRBV30 and TRBJ1-5, with TRBD1 matching over 9 bases. The germline V gene has CDR1 GTSNPN and CDR2 SVGIG (reference sequence). The CDR3 has 17 amino acids. Unmatched junction bases numbered 13, after V lost 2 bases and J lost 5 bases. Here the CDR3 DNA reads TGTGCCTGGAGTCTCGGGACAGGGATAATTTGGGATCAGCCCCAGCATTTT. The encoded protein is CAWSLGTGIIWDQPQHF.

The V call is TRBV7-6, the J call TRBJ2-2; D is undetermined. The CDR3 length is 12 residues. Germline lookup yields CDR1 SGHVS and CDR2 FNYEAQ. DNA for the CDR3: TGTGCAATCCCGACGAACACCGGGGAGCTGTTTTTT. It specifies CAIPTNTGELFF. Based on the CDR3 plus reference TRBV7-6 and TRBJ2-2, the full variable domain is GAGVSQSPRYKVTKRGQDVALRCDPISGHVSLYWYRQALGQGPEFLTYFNYEAQQDKSGLPNDRFSAERPEGSISTLTIQRTEQRDSAMYRCAIPTNTGELFFGEGSRLTVL.

The chain links TRBV30 to TRBJ1-1; weak D call: TRBD1 (5 bases). Germline-derived CDR1 and CDR2 are GTSNPN and SVGIG (reference sequence). Trimming removed 4 bases at V and 3 bases at J, with 12 bases between. This CDR3 comprises 13 residues. The CDR3: CAWKWGEDTEAFF. The DNA of the CDR3 is TGTGCCTGGAAGTGGGGGGAGGACACTGAAGCTTTCTTT.

The genes are TRBV12-5 and TRBJ1-5; 7 positions match TRBD1. The V gene end was trimmed by 6 bases and the J gene end by 4 bases; junction bases not matched to a gene: 12. The CDR3 runs 16 residues. CDR1 is LGHNT, CDR2 FRNRAP, per germline. The CDR3 coding sequence is TGTGCTAGTGGAGACCTACTGGGACAGCTAAATCAGCCCCAGCATTTT. Encoded protein: CASGDLLGQLNQPQHF. Supplemented by reference TRBV12-5 and TRBJ1-5, the full variable domain reads DARVTQTPRHKVTEMGQEVTMRCQPILGHNTVFWYRQTMMQGLELLAYFRNRAPLDDSGMPKDRFSAEMPDATLATLKIQPSEPRDSAVYFCASGDLLGQLNQPQHFGDGTRLSIL.

The V and J genes are TRBV15 and TRBJ2-7; 9 nucleotides match TRBD1. Germline CDR1 reads LNHNV; CDR2 reads YYDKDF (reference sequence). The CDR3 covers 15 residues. With 3 bases clipped from V and 2 bases from J, the junction kept 5 bases outside the gene matches. The DNA of the CDR3 is TGTGCCACCAGCAGGGACAGGGGACACCCCTACGAGCAGTACTTC. The encoded protein is CATSRDRGHPYEQYF.

The chain couples TRBV29-1 to TRBJ2-5; no clear D gene. This CDR3 comprises 12 residues. V lost 4 bases, J lost 5 bases, and 11 bases lay in between. Per the germline V gene, CDR1 is SQVTM and CDR2 is ANQGSEA. CDR3 sequence (DNA): TGCAGCGTTGGACAACCGAGGGAGACCCAGTACTTC. Amino acid sequence: CSVGQPRETQYF.

The chain carries TRBV2 and TRBJ1-2; 10 nucleotides align to TRBD1. The length of the CDR3 is 14 residues. The germline V gene has CDR1 SNHLY and CDR2 FYNNEI. V lost 4 bases, J lost 5 bases, and 4 bases stayed unmatched. CDR3 region: CASSVGDRGYGYTF. For the CDR3, the DNA is TGTGCCAGCAGTGTTGGGGACAGGGGTTATGGCTACACCTTC.

This clone has just a few counts. V and J are TRBV28 and TRBJ2-2; D call uncertain. Looked up from germline, CDR1 is MDHEN and CDR2 is SYDVKM. The germline V and J ends were trimmed by 3 bases and 4 bases, with 3 bases remaining between them. The CDR3 is made up of 12 amino acids. The CDR3 reads CASSFPTGELFF. The CDR3 region has the DNA TGTGCCAGCAGTTTCCCCACCGGGGAGCTGTTTTTT.

The chain couples TRBV4-1 to TRBJ2-7; TRBD2 is a possible D gene (6 bases). V lost 0 bases to trimming and J lost 6 bases, with 18 bases between them. The CDR3 totals 16 residues. Germline CDR1 and CDR2: MGHRA and YSYEKL. The DNA of the CDR3 is TGCGCCAGCAGCCAAGACGGGGTCGGGAGAGGCGGCGAGCAGTACTTC. It encodes CASSQDGVGRGGEQYF.

V and J are TRBV5-6 and TRBJ2-3, with a tentative D call TRBD2 (6 bases). This CDR3 has 14 residues. V was pared by 4 bases and J by 0 bases, with 9 bases between. CDR1 is SGHDT, CDR2 YYEEEE, per germline. This CDR3 reads CASSDGTSTDTQYF. The CDR3 nucleotides are TGTGCCAGCAGCGATGGGACTAGCACAGATACGCAGTATTTT.

The V gene is TRBV6-5, the J gene TRBJ2-7, with unresolved D. Germline V gene data show CDR1 as MNHEY and CDR2 as SVGAGI. The CDR3 runs 16 residues. Trimming shortened V by 4 bases and J by 3 bases, and 19 bases separated the two germline ends. CDR3 region: CASSSEREGSLYEQYF. In nucleotides, the CDR3 is TGTGCCAGCAGTTCCGAGAGAGAAGGGTCCCTCTACGAGCAGTACTTC.

The V gene is TRBV7-2, the J gene TRBJ1-2; TRBD1 agrees at 7 bases. This CDR3 has 16 amino acids. V lost 3 bases and J lost 0; bases outside the gene matches: 7. From germline, CDR1 is SGHTA and CDR2 FQGNSA. The CDR3 sequence: CASSFLSGGSNYGYTF. The CDR3 nucleotides are TGTGCCAGCAGCTTTCTTTCAGGGGGATCTAACTATGGCTACACCTTC.

The chain uses TRBV5-1 and TRBJ2-7; D possibly corresponds to TRBD1 (6 bases). The V end was cut by 6 bases, the J end by 6 bases, with 10 bases between. Germline V gives CDR1 SGHRS, CDR2 YFSETQ. CDR3 size: 11 residues. The CDR3 DNA is TGCGCCAGCAACCTAGGGGGCGAGCAGTACTTC. This codes for CASNLGGEQYF.